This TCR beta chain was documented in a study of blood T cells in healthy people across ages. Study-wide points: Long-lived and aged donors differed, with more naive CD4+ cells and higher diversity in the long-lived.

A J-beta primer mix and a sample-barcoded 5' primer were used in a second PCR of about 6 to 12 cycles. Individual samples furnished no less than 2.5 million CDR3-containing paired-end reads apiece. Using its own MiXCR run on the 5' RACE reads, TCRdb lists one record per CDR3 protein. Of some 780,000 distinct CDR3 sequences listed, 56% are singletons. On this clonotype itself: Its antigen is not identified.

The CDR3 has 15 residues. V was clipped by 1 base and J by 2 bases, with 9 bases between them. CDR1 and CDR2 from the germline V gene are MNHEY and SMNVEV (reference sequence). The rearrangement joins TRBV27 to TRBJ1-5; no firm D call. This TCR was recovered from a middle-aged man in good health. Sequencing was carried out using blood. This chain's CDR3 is CASSLYPGGNQPQHF. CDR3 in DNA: TGTGCCAGCAGTTTATATCCGGGAGGCAATCAGCCCCAGCATTTT.